This TCR beta chain was documented in a study of CD8 T cells in Susac syndrome. RNA in amounts of roughly 0.5 to 1 ug was reverse transcribed with random hexamers. TCRdb analysed the immunoSEQ multiplex PCR reads with MiXCR anew, one entry per CDR3 protein. The sample records about 69,000 distinct CDR3 sequences, about 95% being singletons. The germline gives CDR1 SQVTM, CDR2 ANQGSEA. The CDR3 covers 14 residues. Trimming removed 0 bases at V and 8 bases at J, with 13 bases between. This chain uses TRBV29-1 with TRBJ1-4; D ambiguous. The sequenced sample was CD8+ T cells from PBMCs. The receptor comes from a human donor in good health. In nucleotides, the CDR3 is TGCAGCGTTGAAGACAGAACACGGGTAGAAAAACTGTTTTTT. It codes for CSVEDRTRVEKLFF.